The next 21 T cell receptor beta chains were all read from a single sample in a study of shared clonotypes between healthy human individuals. Generated by immunoSEQ multiplex PCR, the TCRdb table keeps only in-frame clones and is missing some. Seen here are some 2.3 million clones, approximately 93% observed once, and the top ten hold 0.39%. The sequencing sample was made of naive CD4+ T cells from PBMCs. Subset meaning: CD45RA+ positively selected. The receptors come from a man aged 18 to 30 in good health. Some clones in this sample may be carry-over from other donors' samples.

The V gene is TRBV7-6, the J gene TRBJ1-2; 10 nucleotides agree with TRBD1. Trimming at V came to 4 bases and at J to 7 bases, leaving 9 bases not matched to a gene. The CDR3 is 15 amino acids. Germline CDR1 SGHVS, CDR2 FNYEAQ. The CDR3 protein is CASSYGGQGFGGYTF. The DNA for the CDR3 is TGTGCCAGCAGCTACGGGGGACAGGGGTTCGGTGGCTACACCTTC.

This clone was detected only once. This chain uses TRBV6-5 with TRBJ2-7; TRBD1 agrees at 12 bases. CDR1 is MNHEY and CDR2 is SVGAGI in the germline V gene. The V gene end was trimmed by 0 bases and the J gene end by 7 bases; junction bases not matched to a gene: 4. CDR3 length: 15 residues. CDR3 protein: CASSYSRDRGHEQYF. The CDR3 bases are TGTGCCAGCAGTTACTCTCGGGACAGGGGGCATGAGCAGTACTTC.

The genes are TRBV6-1 and TRBJ2-7; tentatively, D is TRBD2 (6 bases). Per the germline V gene, CDR1 is MNHNS and CDR2 is SASEGT. This CDR3 is 13 amino acids long. Trimming shortened V by 7 bases and J by 2 bases, and 12 bases separated the two germline ends. The CDR3 sequence: CASIRWEAYEQYF. Here the CDR3 DNA reads TGTGCCAGCATCCGGTGGGAGGCCTACGAGCAGTACTTC.

The V and J genes are TRBV5-8 and TRBJ2-3; 12 nucleotides match TRBD1. The trim removed 4 bases at V and 5 bases at J, leaving 11 bases unmatched. This CDR3 region has 17 residues. Germline CDR1 is SGHTS and CDR2 is YDEGEE. This chain's CDR3 is CASSIEGTGGDLDTQYF. CDR3 DNA: TGTGCCAGCAGCATCGAAGGGACAGGGGGCGACCTAGATACGCAGTATTTT.

The V call is TRBV5-4, the J call TRBJ1-4; 7 nucleotides line up with TRBD1. The germline CDR1 and CDR2 sequences are SGHNT and YYREEE (reference sequence). The CDR3 has 14 amino acids. Trimming removed 4 bases from V and 6 bases from J; junction bases left unmatched: 6. CDR3 loop: CASSVDRVDEKLFF. The DNA of the CDR3 is TGTGCCAGCAGCGTAGACAGGGTAGATGAAAAACTGTTTTTT.

V and J are TRBV7-9 and TRBJ2-5; D gene ambiguous. Per germline, CDR1 SEHNR and CDR2 FQNEAQ (reference sequence). Trimming took 3 bases from V and 5 from J, leaving 19 bases between them. CDR3 size: 16 residues. As DNA, the CDR3 is TGTGCCAGCAGCTTCCCTGACGGCTCCCTCCAGGAGACCCAGTACTTC. This encodes CASSFPDGSLQETQYF.

This clone has only one observation. The chain uses TRBV28 and TRBJ1-4, with D hard to call. There are 18 residues in the CDR3. The V end lost 8 bases, the J end lost 0 bases, and 22 bases lay between the germline ends. CDR1 and CDR2 (germline): MDHEN, SYDVKM. As DNA, the CDR3 is TGTGCCAGCGGGGAACCCTGGACGCGAACAACAACTAATGAAAAACTGTTTTTT. It yields the protein CASGEPWTRTTTNEKLFF. The full variable domain, rest sourced from reference TRBV28 and TRBJ1-4, is DVKVTQSSRYLVKRTGEKVFLECVQDMDHENMFWYRQDPGLGLRLIYFSYDVKMKEKGDIPEGYSVSREKKERFSLILESASTNQTSMYLCASGEPWTRTTTNEKLFFGSGTQLSVL.

The CDR3 reads CASSQVWEDYGYTF. CDR3 nucleotide sequence: TGCGCCAGCAGCCAAGTGTGGGAGGACTATGGCTACACCTTC. The J gene is TRBJ1-2, the V gene TRBV4-1; no reliable D call. The germline CDR1 and CDR2 sequences are MGHRA and YSYEKL. V dropped 1 base and J dropped 3 bases, with 9 bases sitting between them. This CDR3 has 14 residues.

CDR3 sequence: CASSEGGTYSSYEQYF. The CDR3 region has the DNA TGTGCCAGCAGTGAAGGAGGGACTTATAGCTCCTACGAGCAGTACTTC. This chain joins TRBV2 and TRBJ2-7; D may be TRBD2 (6 bases). Trimming removed 1 base from V and 0 bases from J, with 13 bases in between. The CDR3 sequence is 16 residues long. The V gene's germline CDR1 is SNHLY and CDR2 FYNNEI.

V usage is TRBV10-3 and J usage is TRBJ2-7, with TRBD2 identical over 7 bases. The germline V gene encodes CDR1 ENHRY and CDR2 SYGVKD. Germline trimming cut 6 bases from V and 2 bases from J; bases unmatched to any gene: 7. The CDR3 loop spans 14 amino acids. The DNA of the CDR3 is TGTGCCATCAGCCGGGGGGAGTCGGCCTACGAGCAGTACTTC. It yields the protein CAISRGESAYEQYF.

This clone was picked up a small number of times. The chain uses TRBV5-1 and TRBJ2-2, with 10 positions matching TRBD2. V lost 4 bases and J lost 0; bases outside the gene matches: 3. The CDR3 has 16 amino acids. In germline, CDR1 is SGHRS, CDR2 YFSETQ. The CDR3, as DNA: TGCGCCAGCAGCCCGGGACTAGCGTCGAACACCGGGGAGCTGTTTTTT. Translated: CASSPGLASNTGELFF.

CDR3: CATSRGVSGSNEQYF. The CDR3 DNA reads as TGTGCCACCAGCAGAGGGGTTAGCGGGAGCAACGAGCAGTACTTC. J is TRBJ2-7 and V is TRBV15; TRBD2 matches 9 bases. Germline V gene data show CDR1 as LNHNV and CDR2 as YYDKDF (reference sequence). This CDR3 region has 15 residues. V lost 1 base to trimming and J lost 5 bases; unmatched junction nucleotides: 6.

This rearrangement joins TRBV23-1 to TRBJ1-2, with 7 bases fitting TRBD1. TRBV23-1 is flagged as an ORF with uncertain function. J was trimmed by 13 bases and V by 1 base; bases with no gene match: 9. The CDR3 has 13 residues. The CDR3: CASSQFCDRVCTF. The CDR3 DNA reads as TGCGCCAGCAGTCAATTCTGTGACAGGGTCTGCACCTTC.

The genes are TRBV19 and TRBJ2-7; 10 bases are shared with TRBD1. V lost 6 bases to trimming and J lost 2 bases; unmatched junction nucleotides: 7. The CDR3 contains 15 residues. Germline CDR1 and CDR2: LNHDA and SQIVND (reference sequence). The CDR3 sequence: CASSPTGGAAYEQYF. DNA for the CDR3: TGTGCCAGTAGCCCGACAGGGGGCGCAGCCTACGAGCAGTACTTC.

Here the CDR3 DNA reads TGTGCCAGCAGCTCCCGGACAGGGCTTCACACCATATATTTT. Its protein is CASSSRTGLHTIYF. V and J are TRBV7-2 and TRBJ1-3; 8 nucleotides match TRBD1. The CDR3 is 14 amino acids. V shed 4 bases and J 8 bases; nucleotides not matched to a gene: 7. The germline gives CDR1 SGHTA, CDR2 FQGNSA.

The J gene is TRBJ2-1, the V gene TRBV11-3; D is perhaps TRBD2 (5 bases). The CDR3 covers 13 residues. The V end lost 0 bases, the J end lost 10 bases, and 10 bases lay between the germline ends. CDR1 and CDR2 (germline): SGHNT, YENEEA. CDR3 residues: CASSLETPGEQFF. In DNA form, the CDR3 reads TGTGCCAGCAGCTTAGAGACCCCGGGGGAGCAGTTCTTC.

Points on this clone: Other nucleotide sequences in the sample specify the same CDR3. The CDR3 coding sequence is TGTGCCAGCAGCCTTTTAGGTGGCGAGACCCAGTACTTC. This translates into CASSLLGGETQYF. V is TRBV7-9 and J is TRBJ2-5; D uncertain. Trimming removed 5 bases at V and 5 bases at J, with 12 bases between. The V gene's germline CDR1 is SEHNR and CDR2 FQNEAQ (reference sequence). This CDR3 is built from 13 residues.

V and J are TRBV27 and TRBJ2-3; D ambiguous. CDR3 length: 15 residues. V gave up 10 bases and J gave up 0 bases, with 17 bases separating them. Germline CDR1 reads MNHEY; CDR2 reads SMNVEV (reference sequence). In DNA, the CDR3 is TGTGCCACCGTATTGTCGGGCCATAGCACAGATACGCAGTATTTT. Translated, it gives CATVLSGHSTDTQYF.

The rearrangement links TRBV7-2 to TRBJ2-3; 7 bases match TRBD2. Germline trimming cut 3 bases from V and 2 bases from J; bases unmatched to any gene: 5. This CDR3 is built from 15 residues. The V gene's germline CDR1 is SGHTA and CDR2 FQGNSA. The CDR3: CASSLGLINTDTQYF. The CDR3 nucleotides read TGTGCCAGCAGCTTGGGACTAATAAACACAGATACGCAGTATTTT.

Remarks on this clone: The junction departs from germline at one end; a sequencing error may be responsible. The chain uses TRBV10-3 and TRBJ1-5; TRBD1 agrees at 7 bases. The CDR3 loop spans 16 amino acids. CDR1 is ENHRY, CDR2 SYGVKD, per germline. The CDR3 spells CAISEDRVTSNQPQHF. The CDR3 DNA is TGTGCCATCAGTGAAGACAGGGTAACAAGCAACCAGCCCCAGCATTTT.

The genes are TRBV11-2 and TRBJ2-1; 8 bases fit TRBD1. There are 17 residues in the CDR3. Per germline, CDR1 SGHAT and CDR2 FQNNGV. The V gene end was trimmed by 5 bases and the J gene end by 1 base; junction bases not matched to a gene: 10. CDR3 nucleotides: TGTGCCAGCAGCCAGGGGACAGGCCGAAGGTCCTACAATGAGCAGTTCTTC. This gives the protein CASSQGTGRRSYNEQFF.